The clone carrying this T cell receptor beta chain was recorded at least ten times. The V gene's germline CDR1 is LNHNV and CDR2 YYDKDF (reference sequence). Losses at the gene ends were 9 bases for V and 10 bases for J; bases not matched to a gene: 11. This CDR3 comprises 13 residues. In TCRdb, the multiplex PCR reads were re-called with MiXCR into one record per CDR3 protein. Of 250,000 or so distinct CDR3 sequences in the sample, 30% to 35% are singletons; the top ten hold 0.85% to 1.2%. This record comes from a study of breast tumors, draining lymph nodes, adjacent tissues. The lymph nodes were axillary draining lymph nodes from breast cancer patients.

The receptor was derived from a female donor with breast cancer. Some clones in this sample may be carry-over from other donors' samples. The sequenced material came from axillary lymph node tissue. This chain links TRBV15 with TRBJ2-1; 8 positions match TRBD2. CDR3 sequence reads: CATARGDSGEQFF. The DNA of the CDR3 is TGTGCCACTGCGCGGGGGGACTCGGGGGAGCAGTTCTTC.